Detailed here is one T cell receptor (beta chain). Libraries were prepared by immunoSEQ multiplex PCR; TCRdb keeps only in-frame clonotypes and omits some of them. The sample lists a few hundred thousand clones, just over 85% occurring once. This sample stems from a study of blood T cell repertoires in COVID-19. Participant-reported clinical history was the basis for cohort assignment. This clonotype originated in a man aged 30 to 39 who had recovered from COVID-19. The sequenced material came from PBMCs or T cells enriched from blood (not recorded which).

The CDR3 loop is CASSPSGQGAGETQYF. The CDR3, as DNA: TGTGCCAGCAGCCCCTCGGGACAGGGGGCTGGGGAGACCCAGTACTTC. The chain uses TRBV3-1 (or the pseudogene TRBV3-2) and TRBJ2-5, with 12 bases identical to TRBD1. J lost 5 bases, V lost 4 bases, and 8 bases had no gene match. CDR1 is LGHDT and CDR2 is YNNKEL in the germline V gene (reference sequence). The CDR3 loop spans 16 amino acids.